This T cell receptor (beta chain) is drawn from a study of blood T cell repertoires in COVID-19. Here immunoSEQ multiplex PCR was the method, and the copy in TCRdb shows in-frame clones only, minus some. The sample consists of 91,000 or so clones, more than 75% of them appearing once. In germline, CDR1 is KGHSH, CDR2 LQKENI. This CDR3 contains 13 residues. Between the trimmed V and J ends, which lost 1 base and 5 bases, there was a span of 8 bases. The sequenced sample consisted of peripheral blood. This rearrangement joins TRBV18 to TRBJ2-5; a possible D gene is TRBD1 (6 bases). This receptor was identified in a man aged 50-59 years with active or convalescent COVID-19. The CDR3 reads CASSPRRGETQYF. The CDR3 coding sequence is TGTGCCAGCTCACCACGAAGGGGGGAGACCCAGTACTTC. The entire variable domain, with the rest obtained from reference TRBV18 and TRBJ2-5, is as follows: NAGVMQNPRHLVRRRGQEARLRCSPMKGHSHVYWYRQLPEEGLKFMVYLQKENIIDESGMPKERFSAEFPKEGPSILRIQQVVRGDSAAYFCASSPRRGETQYFGPGTRLLVL.